Each of the 10 T cell receptor beta chains below was sequenced from the same sample in a study of cytomegalovirus exposure and HLA in healthy donors. In the PCR, 60 Vbeta and 13 Jbeta primers were used. Produced via immunoSEQ multiplex PCR; TCRdb's table is partial and in-frame only. The sample lists 65,000 to 80,000 clones, less than 80% occurring once. The sequenced sample consisted of PBMCs. The receptors come from a man aged 40-50 years in good health and CMV-seropositive.

The chain couples TRBV7-2 to TRBJ1-2; tentatively, D is TRBD1 (5 bases). Germline CDR1 SGHTA, CDR2 FQGNSA. CDR3 length: 13 residues. The V end was cut by 6 bases, the J end by 6 bases, with 14 bases between. CDR3 sequence reads: CASSRQGGDGYTF. CDR3 bases: TGTGCCAGCAGTCGGCAGGGTGGGGATGGCTACACCTTC.

V usage is TRBV4-1 and J usage is TRBJ2-1; 10 nucleotides match TRBD2. Trimming took 4 bases from V and 1 from J; bases not matched to a gene: 1. CDR3 length: 15 residues. The germline CDR1 and CDR2 sequences are MGHRA and YSYEKL. CDR3 sequence: CASSRTSGSYNEQFF. CDR3 nucleotides: TGCGCCAGCAGCCGGACTAGCGGTTCCTACAATGAGCAGTTCTTC.

V and J are TRBV5-6 and TRBJ1-1; 7 bases fit TRBD1. The V segment lost 2 bases and the J segment 11 bases; nucleotides outside the gene matches: 12. This CDR3 contains 14 residues. The germline V gene has CDR1 SGHDT and CDR2 YYEEEE. The CDR3 DNA is TGTGCCAGCAGCTTTGGGACAGAAAATGTTATGGCTTTCTTT. It specifies CASSFGTENVMAFF. The whole variable domain, remainder taken from reference TRBV5-6 and TRBJ1-1, is DAGVTQSPTHLIKTRGQQVTLRCSPKSGHDTVSWYQQALGQGPQFIFQYYEEEERQRGNFPDRFSGHQFPNYSSELNVNALLLGDSALYLCASSFGTENVMAFFGQGTRLTVV.

This chain joins TRBV29-1 and TRBJ2-3; D gene ambiguous. The V end lost 7 bases, the J end lost 1 base, and 12 bases lay between the germline ends. The CDR3 length is 13 residues. Germline V gene data show CDR1 as SQVTM and CDR2 as ANQGSEA. CDR3 sequence reads: CSELRGGTDTQYF. CDR3 DNA: TGCAGCGAGCTAAGAGGCGGCACAGATACGCAGTATTTT.

The chain carries TRBV19 and TRBJ1-1, with 7 bases fitting TRBD1. V gave up 8 bases and J gave up 2 bases; unmatched junction bases: 8. CDR1 and CDR2 (germline): LNHDA, SQIVND (reference sequence). The CDR3 consists of 14 residues. The CDR3, as DNA: TGTGCCAGTGGCGGTAAGGGGGCAAACACTGAAGCTTTCTTT. Translating gives CASGGKGANTEAFF.

The CDR3, as DNA: TGTGCCAGCAGCGCTAGTAGCAATCAGCCCCAGCATTTT. As protein: CASSASSNQPQHF. V usage is TRBV9 and J usage is TRBJ1-5; D gene uncertain. This CDR3 is built from 13 residues. V shed 3 bases and J shed 0 bases, with 4 bases lying between them. Germline V gene sequence: CDR1 SGDLS, CDR2 YYNGEE.

The CDR3 loop reads CASGEGTGANVLTF. CDR3 nucleotides: TGTGCCAGCGGGGAGGGAACTGGGGCCAACGTCCTGACTTTC. The V and J genes are TRBV6-6 and TRBJ2-6; 7 bases line up with TRBD2. V was pared by 8 bases and J by 2 bases, with 3 bases of the junction left unmatched. The V gene's germline CDR1 is MNHNY and CDR2 SVGAGI (reference sequence). This CDR3 has 14 amino acids.

The V call is TRBV7-8, the J call TRBJ1-1; maybe TRBD1 (6 bases). V lost 8 bases and J 2 bases, leaving 21 bases between the germline ends. CDR3 length: 16 residues. CDR1 is SGHVS, CDR2 FQNEAQ, per germline. This chain's CDR3 is CASEPGPRGSNTEAFF. CDR3 coding DNA: TGTGCCAGCGAACCAGGGCCGAGGGGGTCAAACACTGAAGCTTTCTTT.

This clone is termed medium-sized. The rearrangement joins TRBV19 to TRBJ1-1; D may be TRBD1 (5 bases). Germline V gene sequence: CDR1 LNHDA, CDR2 SQIVND (reference sequence). CDR3 length: 12 amino acids. The V and J ends lost 7 bases and 1 base respectively, with 7 bases between them. The CDR3 spells CASKTGNTEAFF. In DNA form, the CDR3 reads TGTGCCAGTAAAACAGGGAACACTGAAGCTTTCTTT. The full variable domain, its missing parts supplied by reference TRBV19 and TRBJ1-1, is DGGITQSPKYLFRKEGQNVTLSCEQNLNHDAMYWYRQDPGQGLRLIYYSQIVNDFQKGDIAEGYSVSREKKESFPLTVTSAQKNPTAFYLCASKTGNTEAFFGQGTRLTVV.

The CDR3 nucleotides are TGTGCCAGCAGTCCTCCAGGGGGAACTAATGAAAAACTGTTTTTT. This sequence encodes CASSPPGGTNEKLFF. This rearrangement joins TRBV28 to TRBJ1-4; 7 bases are a match to TRBD1. The germline V gene encodes CDR1 MDHEN and CDR2 SYDVKM. This CDR3 has 15 residues. V lost 5 bases to trimming and J lost 1 base; unmatched junction nucleotides: 4.